A selection of T cell receptor beta chains follows, all from one sample in a study of cytomegalovirus exposure and HLA in healthy donors. Sequencing used immunoSEQ multiplex PCR; TCRdb keeps in-frame clones, though not all of them. The sample yields approximately 150,000 clones, 70% to 90% seen once. The sequenced material came from PBMCs. The receptors stem from a man aged 25-40 years in good health and CMV-seropositive. Both conserved end residues are part of each CDR3. The D gene is left open where the match is weak. Not every row has a clone size; where given, it reads once, few, many or a size class.

. | TRBJ1-5 | 15 | TRBD1 | TRBV19 | TGTGCCAGTGACAGGGGTTTGGGGCCCAATCAGCCCCAGCATTTT | CASDRGLGPNQPQHF
. | TRBJ2-7 | 17 | TRBD1 | TRBV28 | TGTGCCAGCAGTCCCTCCCGACAGGGGGCAACATTCTACGAGCAGTACTTC | CASSPSRQGATFYEQYF
once | TRBJ1-1 | 13 | . | TRBV18 | TGTGCCAGCTCACAGACAGAGGACACTGAAGCTTTCTTT | CASSQTEDTEAFF
. | TRBJ2-2 | 17 | . | TRBV4-3 | TGCGCCAGCAGCCAAGAAAACACAGATACGAACACCGGGGAGCTGTTTTTT | CASSQENTDTNTGELFF
. | TRBJ2-2 | 14 | TRBD2 | TRBV9 | TGTGCCAGCAGCCCCCGGCGGGAGGTCGGGGAGCTGTTTTTT | CASSPRREVGELFF
. | TRBJ2-3 | 15 | . | TRBV5-4 | TGTGCCAGCAGCTATGCAGGCTCCTTTACAGATACGCAGTATTTT | CASSYAGSFTDTQYF
. | TRBJ2-3 | 12 | . | TRBV7-9 | TGTGCCAGCAGCTTTTCAGCAGATACGCAGTATTTT | CASSFSADTQYF
. | TRBJ1-5 | 11 | . | TRBV6-1 | TGTGCCAGCAGTGCAGACAGTCTCCAGCATTTT | CASSADSLQHF
. | TRBJ2-7 | 14 | TRBD1 | TRBV6-6 | TGTGCCAGCAGTTACTCCCAGGGGGCAAGCGAGCAGTACTTC | CASSYSQGASEQYF
. | TRBJ1-5 | 15 | TRBD1 | TRBV19 | TGTGCCAGTAGTGCGGACAGGAGTGGCAATCAGCCCCAGCATTTT | CASSADRSGNQPQHF
. | TRBJ2-2 | 15 | . | TRBV6-1 | TGTGCCAGCAGCCCCCCAGGGGACCTTACCGGGGAGCTGTTTTTT | CASSPPGDLTGELFF
. | TRBJ2-5 | 19 | TRBD1 | TRBV4-2 | TGTGCCAGCAGCTTGCTCGGGACAGATTCGGACTGGGAATGGGAGACCCAGTACTTC | CASSLLGTDSDWEWETQYF
. | TRBJ2-3 | 15 | . | TRBV2 | TGTGCCAGCACCCCCATGGGAGGATACACAGATACGCAGTATTTT | CASTPMGGYTDTQYF
. | TRBJ1-2 | 19 | TRBD1 | TRBV5-6 | TGTGCCAGCAGCCCCCGAACCGGGACAGGTCTAAATCGGCTTGATGGCTACACCTTC | CASSPRTGTGLNRLDGYTF
. | TRBJ1-3 | 16 | . | TRBV7-2 | TGTGCCAGCAGCTTAGTGGGGGGGGCGACTGGAAACACCATATATTTT | CASSLVGGATGNTIYF
. | TRBJ2-7 | 15 | TRBD1 | TRBV4-1 | TGCGCCAGCAGCCGAGGGACAGGGAGCTCCTACGAGCAGTACTTC | CASSRGTGSSYEQYF
. | TRBJ2-3 | 16 | TRBD2 | TRBV9 | TGTGCCAGCAGCCCCAGACTAGCGGACCCCACAGATACGCAGTATTTT | CASSPRLADPTDTQYF
. | TRBJ1-2 | 12 | . | TRBV7-9 | TGTTCCAGCAGCTTAGAAACGCGTGGCTACACCTTC | CSSSLETRGYTF
. | TRBJ1-2 | 14 | . | TRBV5-1 | TGCGCCAGCAGCTTTCAGGGGAGGGACTATGGCTACACCTTC | CASSFQGRDYGYTF
. | TRBJ2-3 | 14 | . | TRBV28 | TGTGCCAGCAGTTTATGGTCCGGTCCCTCCTCGGAGTATTTT | CASSLWSGPSSEYF
few | TRBJ1-1 | 14 | TRBD1 | TRBV6-5 | TGTGCCAGCAGTTATTCAACAGGGGAAGCTGAAGCTTTCTTT | CASSYSTGEAEAFF
. | TRBJ2-3 | 14 | . | TRBV5-4 | TGTGCCAGCAGCTTGGCCTCGGTTTCGGATACGCAGTATTTT | CASSLASVSDTQYF
. | TRBJ2-3 | 16 | TRBD2 | TRBV4-3 | TGCGCCAGCAGCACCCGACTAGCGGGAGGGAAAGATACGCAGTATTTT | CASSTRLAGGKDTQYF
. | TRBJ1-4 | 13 | . | TRBV30 | TGTGCCTGGAGTGTACAAGTGGAGGAAAAACTGTTTTTT | CAWSVQVEEKLFF
. | TRBJ2-5 | 18 | TRBD2 | TRBV6-1 | TGTGCCAGCAGTGAAGCGCGACTAGCGGGAGGGTCAGGGGAGACCCAGTACTTC | CASSEARLAGGSGETQYF
once | TRBJ2-7 | 16 | TRBD2 | TRBV5-4 | TGTGCCAGCAGCTGGGGGGGTGGGGGAAATCCCTACGAGCAGTACTTC | CASSWGGGGNPYEQYF
. | TRBJ2-2 | 17 | TRBD1 | TRBV6-1 | TGTGCCAGCAGTGTCGCCCGACAGGGGGCGAACACCGGGGAGCTGTTTTTT | CASSVARQGANTGELFF
. | TRBJ2-3 | 17 | . | TRBV7-3 | TGTGCCAGCAGCTCACGAACTAGCCCTCTCTCCACAGATACGCAGTATTTT | CASSSRTSPLSTDTQYF
. | TRBJ2-7 | 14 | . | TRBV21-1 | TGTGCCAGCAGCAAACTCCGGGGGTCCTACGAGCAGTACTTC | CASSKLRGSYEQYF
. | TRBJ2-5 | 18 | TRBD2 | TRBV9 | TGTGCCAGCAGCGTAGCCCTAGCGGGAGGAGGGGGCCAAGAGACCCAGTACTTC | CASSVALAGGGGQETQYF
. | TRBJ2-1 | 14 | TRBD1 | TRBV11-3 | TGTGCCAGCAGCACACGACAGGGGTACAATGAGCAGTTCTTC | CASSTRQGYNEQFF
. | TRBJ2-2 | 15 | . | TRBV5-1 | TGCGCCAGCAGCTTGATTCTTATGAACACCGGGGAGCTGTTTTTT | CASSLILMNTGELFF
. | TRBJ1-5 | 18 | TRBD1 | TRBV19 | TGTGCCAGTAGTATCCTGGGGACAGGGCTAGTTGGCAATCAGCCCCAGCATTTT | CASSILGTGLVGNQPQHF
. | TRBJ2-5 | 13 | . | TRBV2 | TGTGCCAGCATACGGGGATCCCAAGAGACCCAGTACTTC | CASIRGSQETQYF
. | TRBJ1-5 | 14 | . | TRBV15 | TGTGCCACCAGCAGAGCCAGGTGGAATCAGCCCCAGCATTTT | CATSRARWNQPQHF
. | TRBJ1-4 | 16 | . | TRBV7-9 | TGTTCCACGGGACCCCGGGCTACAGGGTGGGATGAAAAACTGTTTTTT | CSTGPRATGWDEKLFF
once | TRBJ2-2 | 18 | TRBD2 | TRBV4-2 | TGTGCCAGCAGCCATCCTAGCCTAGCGGGAGTACTGGACGGGGAGCTGTTTTTT | CASSHPSLAGVLDGELFF
once | TRBJ2-5 | 15 | . | TRBV19 | TGTGCCAGTAGTATGAGTCAGGGGGAGGTGGAGACCCAGTACTTC | CASSMSQGEVETQYF
. | TRBJ2-3 | 15 | . | TRBV28 | TGTGCCAGCAGTCTAGGGGACACCCTCACAGATACGCAGTATTTT | CASSLGDTLTDTQYF
. | TRBJ2-5 | 12 | TRBD2 | TRBV5-1 | TGCGCCAGTGGGACTATAGGGGAGACCCAGTACTTC | CASGTIGETQYF
. | TRBJ1-4 | 15 | . | TRBV7-9 | TGTGCCAGCAGCTTAGATCTAGCGACCAGGGAAAAACTGTTTTTT | CASSLDLATREKLFF
. | TRBJ2-6 | 15 | . | TRBV19 | TGTGCCAGTAGTCTTAACAGTGCTGGGGCCAACGTCCTGACTTTC | CASSLNSAGANVLTF
. | TRBJ2-7 | 14 | TRBD2 | TRBV6-1 | TGTGCCAGCAGTCGACTAGCGGAATACTACGAGCAGTACTTC | CASSRLAEYYEQYF
. | TRBJ2-3 | 16 | TRBD2 | TRBV5-6 | TGTGCCAGCAGCTGGCGACTAGCGGGACACACAGATACGCAGTATTTT | CASSWRLAGHTDTQYF
few | TRBJ1-2 | 13 | . | TRBV6-1 | TGTGCCAGCAGACTAAATCAATTCAATGGCTACACCTTC | CASRLNQFNGYTF
. | TRBJ1-5 | 15 | . | TRBV2 | TGTGCCAGCAGTGAATTGGGTCTAGACAATCAGCCCCAGCATTTT | CASSELGLDNQPQHF
once | TRBJ2-1 | 13 | TRBD1 | TRBV7-2 | TGTGCCAGCAGCAGAGACAGGGTCAATGAGCAGTTCTTC | CASSRDRVNEQFF
. | TRBJ2-7 | 16 | TRBD2 | TRBV10-3 | TGTGCCATCAGTGTCGGACTAGCGGGAGTATCTTACGAGCAGTACTTC | CAISVGLAGVSYEQYF
. | TRBJ2-5 | 17 | . | TRBV11-3 | TGTGCCAGCAGCTTCTGGGTTGGCGGGACAGATAAAGAGACCCAGTACTTC | CASSFWVGGTDKETQYF
few | TRBJ1-5 | 15 | TRBD1 | TRBV9 | TGTGCCAGCAGCGTAGGGGACAGCATCAATCAGCCCCAGCATTTT | CASSVGDSINQPQHF
few | TRBJ2-3 | 14 | . | TRBV5-6 | TGTGCCAGCAGCTTGCACAGGGGCACAGATACGCAGTATTTT | CASSLHRGTDTQYF
. | TRBJ2-3 | 16 | TRBD2 | TRBV27 | TGTGCCAGCAGTTCCAGCGGGAGGGCGGGGCCAGATACGCAGTATTTT | CASSSSGRAGPDTQYF